This T cell receptor beta chain stems from a study of blood T cell repertoires in COVID-19. This CDR3 has 14 residues. Germline values: CDR1 SGHRS, CDR2 YFSETQ. V lost 4 bases and J 4 bases, leaving 12 bases between the germline ends. TCRdb keeps only in-frame clones here, not all; method: immunoSEQ multiplex PCR. This table has 40,000 to 55,000 clones, under 85% appearing once. Sequences were obtained from peripheral blood. The V gene is TRBV5-1, the J gene TRBJ1-3, with D possibly matching TRBD1 (5 bases). This clonotype originated in a man aged 35-49 years with acute or convalescent COVID-19. CDR3 in DNA: TGCGCCAGCAGCAACGGGGGGTCCGGAAACACCATATATTTT. Its translation is CASSNGGSGNTIYF.